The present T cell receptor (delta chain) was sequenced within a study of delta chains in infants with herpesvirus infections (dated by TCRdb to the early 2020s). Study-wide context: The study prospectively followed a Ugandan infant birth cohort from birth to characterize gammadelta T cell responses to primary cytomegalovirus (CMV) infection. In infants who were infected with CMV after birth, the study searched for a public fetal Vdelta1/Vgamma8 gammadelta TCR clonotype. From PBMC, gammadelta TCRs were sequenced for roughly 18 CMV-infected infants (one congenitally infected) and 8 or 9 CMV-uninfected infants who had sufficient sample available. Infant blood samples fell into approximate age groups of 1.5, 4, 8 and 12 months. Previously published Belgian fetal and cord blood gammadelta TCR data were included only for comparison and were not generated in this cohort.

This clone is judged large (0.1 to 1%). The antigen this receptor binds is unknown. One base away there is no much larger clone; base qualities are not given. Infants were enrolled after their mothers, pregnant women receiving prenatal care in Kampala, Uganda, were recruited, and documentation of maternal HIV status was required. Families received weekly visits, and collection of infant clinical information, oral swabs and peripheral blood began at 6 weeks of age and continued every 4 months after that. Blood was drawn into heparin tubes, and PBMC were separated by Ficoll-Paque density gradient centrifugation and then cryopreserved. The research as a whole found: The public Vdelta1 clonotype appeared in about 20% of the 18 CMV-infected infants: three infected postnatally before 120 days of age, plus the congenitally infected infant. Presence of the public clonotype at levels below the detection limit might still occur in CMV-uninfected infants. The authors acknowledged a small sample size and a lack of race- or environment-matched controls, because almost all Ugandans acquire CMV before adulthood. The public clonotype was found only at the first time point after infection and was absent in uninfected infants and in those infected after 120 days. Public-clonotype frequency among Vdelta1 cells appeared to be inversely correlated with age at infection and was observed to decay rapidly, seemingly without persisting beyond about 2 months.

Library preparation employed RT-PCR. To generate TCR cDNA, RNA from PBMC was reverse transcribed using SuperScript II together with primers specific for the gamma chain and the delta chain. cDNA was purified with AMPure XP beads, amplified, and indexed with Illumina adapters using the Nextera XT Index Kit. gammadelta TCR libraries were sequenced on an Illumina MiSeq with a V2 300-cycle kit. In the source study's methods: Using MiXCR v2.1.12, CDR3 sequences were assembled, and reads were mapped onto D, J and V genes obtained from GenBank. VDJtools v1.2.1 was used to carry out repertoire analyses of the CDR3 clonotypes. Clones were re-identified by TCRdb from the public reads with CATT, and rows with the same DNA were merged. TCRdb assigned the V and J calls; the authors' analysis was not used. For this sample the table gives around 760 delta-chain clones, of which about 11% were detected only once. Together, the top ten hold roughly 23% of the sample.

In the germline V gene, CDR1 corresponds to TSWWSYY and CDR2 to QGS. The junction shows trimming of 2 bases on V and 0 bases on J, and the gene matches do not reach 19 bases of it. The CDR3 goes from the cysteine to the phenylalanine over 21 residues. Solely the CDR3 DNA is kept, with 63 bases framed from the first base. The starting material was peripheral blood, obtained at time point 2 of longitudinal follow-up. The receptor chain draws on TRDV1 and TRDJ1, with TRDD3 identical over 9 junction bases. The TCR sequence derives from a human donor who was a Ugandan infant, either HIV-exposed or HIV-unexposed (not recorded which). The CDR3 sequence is CALGEWARTGGRPKYTDKLIF. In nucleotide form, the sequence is TGTGCTCTTGGGGAATGGGCTAGAACTGGGGGACGCCCAAAGTACACCGATAAACTCATCTTT.